This T cell receptor beta chain stems from a study of cytomegalovirus exposure and HLA in healthy donors. PCR used 60 Vbeta primers and 13 Jbeta primers. Sequencing used immunoSEQ multiplex PCR; TCRdb keeps in-frame clones, though not all of them. The data contain under 200,000 clones, around 88% of them singletons. Regarding the study as a whole: Information on immune exposure was restricted to one variable (CMV serostatus). In vitro testing confirmed a few CMV-associated chains as specific for CMV antigens.

Per the germline V gene, CDR1 is MNHEY and CDR2 is SMNVEV (reference sequence). This CDR3 is built from 14 residues. J was trimmed by 4 bases and V by 3 bases; bases with no gene match: 4. On this clone: What it binds is not known.

The V and J genes are TRBV27 and TRBJ1-2; 8 nucleotides agree with TRBD1. This receptor was identified in a woman aged 25 to 39 in good health and CMV-seronegative. The sample comprised PBMCs. The CDR3: CASSFTGGGYGYTF. CDR3 in DNA: TGTGCCAGCAGTTTTACAGGGGGAGGCTATGGCTACACCTTC.